This TCR beta chain was recorded in a study of cytomegalovirus exposure and HLA in healthy donors. General study findings and limits: An analysis done earlier found most TCR beta V segments productive about 87% or about 30% of the time. Follow-up analysis found HLA locus-dependent TCR association rates, highest for DRB1 and lowest for HLA-C. Cytomegalovirus-associated status was assigned to some 160 TCR beta chains.

The PCR used 60 Vbeta and 13 Jbeta primers. As originally analysed: In a later analysis, 80 million or so unique TCR beta chains included roughly 11 million shared by two or more donors. Clones were read by immunoSEQ multiplex PCR, and TCRdb kept only the in-frame ones, dropping some. V and J calls and clone size are as listed in that table; D and trimming were resolved from the DNA. This table holds over 150,000 clones, roughly 84% found once. As to this clone: Its target is not known.

Germline-derived CDR1 and CDR2 are MNHEY and SMNVEV (reference sequence). The CDR3 is 15 amino acids. V gave up 5 bases and J gave up 8 bases; unmatched junction bases: 9. The sequenced sample consisted of PBMCs. The sequence came from a boy aged 2 to 10 in good health and CMV-seronegative. The gene calls are TRBV27 and TRBJ1-4; TRBD1 agrees at 9 bases. The CDR3 DNA follows: TGTGCCAGCAGTCCTTGGGACAGGGAGGGGGAAAAACTGTTTTTT. Translated, it gives CASSPWDREGEKLFF. Complete variable domain (other parts from reference TRBV27 and TRBJ1-4): EAQVTQNPRYLITVTGKKLTVTCSQNMNHEYMSWYRQDPGLGLRQIYYSMNVEVTDKGDVPEGYKVSRKEKRNFPLILESPSPNQTSLYFCASSPWDREGEKLFFGSGTQLSVL.